A selection of T cell receptor beta chains follows, all from one sample in a study of CD8 T cells in ankylosing spondylitis. TCRdb used MiXCR to reprocess the 5' RACE reads, holding one entry per CDR3 protein. The repertoire consists of under 200,000 distinct CDR3 sequences, with 10% to 15% occurring once and the leading ten covering about 10%. Sequenced sample: blood, either unsorted or a sorted T cell fraction (not recorded which). The receptors were gathered from a female donor with ankylosing spondylitis or in good health (not recorded which). The CDR3 runs from the conserved cysteine through the conserved F or W. The order of the fields is D gene, V gene, clone size, J gene, CDR3 protein, CDR3 DNA. A D gene is named only where the DNA matches it firmly. Size tells how often a clone was seen (once, few, many) or the class of an expanded clone, and some rows leave it out.

D: .; V: TRBV12-3/TRBV12-4; size: many; J: TRBJ1-5; CDR3: CASSPSPGNQPQHF; DNA: TGTGCCAGCAGTCCTAGCCCAGGCAATCAGCCCCAGCATTTT
D: .; V: TRBV28; size: many; J: TRBJ1-6; CDR3: CASSLRGWARDSPLHF; DNA: TGTGCCAGCAGTTTAAGGGGATGGGCCAGGGATTCACCCCTCCACTTT
D: TRBD1; V: TRBV7-8; size: many; J: TRBJ2-1; CDR3: CASSLDGGTGYNEQFF; DNA: TGTGCCAGCAGCTTAGATGGCGGGACAGGGTACAATGAGCAGTTCTTC
D: TRBD1; V: TRBV24-1; size: few; J: TRBJ2-6; CDR3: CATQGALGANVLTF; DNA: TGTGCCACTCAGGGGGCGCTTGGGGCCAACGTCCTGACTTTC
D: .; V: TRBV6-2/TRBV6-3; size: few; J: TRBJ2-1; CDR3: CASSKLTVNEQFF; DNA: TGTGCCAGCAGTAAATTGACGGTCAATGAGCAGTTCTTC
D: .; V: TRBV28; size: few; J: TRBJ1-2; CDR3: CASSPQTEYGYTF; DNA: TGTGCCAGCAGCCCGCAGACAGAGTATGGCTACACCTTC
D: .; V: TRBV10-3; size: many; J: TRBJ1-5; CDR3: CAIGGGEWPQHF; DNA: TGTGCCATCGGGGGGGGGGAATGGCCCCAGCATTTT
D: .; V: TRBV15; size: .; J: TRBJ2-7; CDR3: CATSILRAGKRSYEQYF; DNA: TGTGCCACCAGTATTTTACGGGCAGGGAAGAGGTCCTACGAGCAGTACTTC
D: .; V: TRBV5-1; size: many; J: TRBJ1-1; CDR3: CASSTSGAYTEAFF; DNA: TGCGCCAGCAGCACGAGTGGGGCGTACACTGAAGCTTTCTTT
D: .; V: TRBV5-1; size: many; J: TRBJ1-5; CDR3: CASSLGYSNQPQHF; DNA: TGCGCCAGCAGCTTGGGGTATAGCAATCAGCCCCAGCATTTT
D: .; V: TRBV11-3; size: many; J: TRBJ2-7; CDR3: CASSEGGSYEQYF; DNA: TGTGCCAGCAGCGAAGGGGGATCCTACGAGCAGTACTTC
D: TRBD1; V: TRBV7-9; size: many; J: TRBJ1-4; CDR3: CASSDQGASEKLFF; DNA: TGTGCCAGCAGCGACCAGGGGGCGAGCGAAAAACTGTTTTTT
D: TRBD1; V: TRBV3-1; size: .; J: TRBJ1-2; CDR3: CASSQDADRVGGYTF; DNA: TGTGCCAGCAGCCAAGATGCGGACAGGGTTGGTGGCTACACCTTC
D: .; V: TRBV12-3/TRBV12-4; size: many; J: TRBJ2-7; CDR3: CASSKISYEQYF; DNA: TGTGCCAGCAGCAAAATTAGCTACGAGCAGTACTTC
D: .; V: TRBV6-5; size: .; J: TRBJ2-7; CDR3: CANSSRSGARSEQYF; DNA: TGTGCCAACAGTTCCCGTTCCGGGGCCCGGAGCGAGCAGTACTTC
D: TRBD2; V: TRBV7-2; size: many; J: TRBJ2-2; CDR3: CASSGTSGTGELFF; DNA: TGTGCCAGCAGCGGGACTAGCGGGACCGGGGAGCTGTTTTTT
D: TRBD2; V: TRBV29-1; size: many; J: TRBJ2-5; CDR3: CSVASGDIPETQYF; DNA: TGCAGCGTTGCTAGCGGGGACATTCCAGAGACCCAGTACTTC